Listed below are T cell receptor beta chains from one sample, sequenced in a study of tumor and adjacent non-tumor tissue in lung cancer. Using its own MiXCR run on the multiplex PCR reads, TCRdb lists one record per CDR3 protein. The sample lists 100,000 to 150,000 distinct CDR3 sequences; 66% were seen once. The material sequenced was lung tumor tissue. The source of these receptors is a man younger than 45 with non-small cell lung cancer. Each CDR3 is given with its conserved first and last residue. Each record gives: clone size, J gene, D gene, V gene, CDR3 DNA, CDR3 protein. A D gene is named only where the DNA matches it firmly. Where a row states a size, it is once, few, many or the class of an expanded clone; other rows omit it.

- TRBJ2-1 TRBD2 TRBV20-1 TGCAGTGCTAGACAAGCGGGGGACTACAGTGAGCAGTTCTTC CSARQAGDYSEQFF
few TRBJ2-7 TRBD2 TRBV30 TGTGCCTGGAGTTCGATCTTAGCGGGAGGCTACGAGCAGTACTTC CAWSSILAGGYEQYF
many TRBJ2-1 TRBD2 TRBV5-4 TGTGCCAGCAGCCATCGGACTAGACCCTCCTACAATGAGCAGTTCTTC CASSHRTRPSYNEQFF
- TRBJ2-7 TRBD2 TRBV20-1 TGCAGTGCTAGACCTAGCGGGGGGACGATTTCCTACGAGCAGCACTTC CSARPSGGTISYEQHF
- TRBJ2-1 TRBD2 TRBV5-1 TGCACCAGCAGCTTGGGGGGCGGACTAGCGGGAGACCTGCAGTTCTTC CTSSLGGGLAGDLQFF
- TRBJ2-5 - TRBV6-5 TGTGCCAGCACTCGCCAGTGGGGGGGCCGAGAACACCAAGAGACCCAGTACTTC CASTRQWGGREHQETQYF
- TRBJ2-7 TRBD2 TRBV11-2 TGTGTCAGCAGTGGAATAGCGGGGTACGAACAGTACTTC CVSSGIAGYEQYF
many TRBJ1-5 - TRBV6-1 TGTGCCAGCAGTGCCGGCCAGGCGTATCAGCCCCAGCATTTT CASSAGQAYQPQHF
few TRBJ2-3 TRBD1 TRBV6-1 TGTGCCAGTAGTGAATTGAGGTGGGGACAGGGTGGGACAGATATGCAGTATTTT CASSELRWGQGGTDMQYF
- TRBJ2-5 - TRBV29-1 TGCAGCGTTGAGGACAGAAGGGGTCGGAGGGTGATCCAGTGCTTC CSVEDRRGRRVIQCF
- TRBJ1-1 - TRBV11-2 TGCGCCAGCAGCGCTACAGCGAACACTGAAGTTTTCTTT CASSATANTEVFF
- TRBJ2-3 TRBD2 TRBV6-2/TRBV6-3 TGTGGCAGCAGCAGTAGCGGGCCCGACACGCAGTATTTT CGSSSSGPDTQYF
- TRBJ2-4 - TRBV11-3 TGTGCCAGCAGCTTAGAGGGACACATTCAGTACTTC CASSLEGHIQYF
- TRBJ1-5 - TRBV11-2 TGTGCCAGCAGCAAGGAGCTGTCCGGCAATCAGCCCCAGCATTTT CASSKELSGNQPQHF
few TRBJ1-4 - TRBV27 TGTGCCAGCAGTCTACAAGCCCGGATTAATGAAAAACTGTTTTTT CASSLQARINEKLFF
many TRBJ2-7 TRBD2 TRBV5-1 TGCGCCAGCAGACTAGCGGGGGACGAGCAGTACTTC CASRLAGDEQYF
- TRBJ2-5 - TRBV7-9 TGTGCCAGCAGCTCCCCGACCGGGGCGGGGTCCCAGTACTTC CASSSPTGAGSQYF
- TRBJ1-1 TRBD1 TRBV11-2 TGTGAGAGCAGCTTAGATTTGGGACAGGCTGGAATGAACACTGAAGCTTTCTTT CESSLDLGQAGMNTEAFF
- TRBJ2-5 TRBD2 TRBV7-8 TGTGCCAGCGGTCTAGGGGCTAGCGGGTATGAGACCCAGTACTTC CASGLGASGYETQYF
many TRBJ2-7 TRBD1 TRBV5-6 TGTGCCAGCAGCCCGGGACAGGGATCCTACGAGCAGTACTTC CASSPGQGSYEQYF
- TRBJ1-6 - TRBV28 TGTGCCAGCAAACAGGGCGCGAGGCCCCTCCACTTT CASKQGARPLHF
medium-sized TRBJ2-5 TRBD2 TRBV20-1 TGCAGTGCTAAAGCGGGGGGCCAAGAGACCCAGTACTTC CSAKAGGQETQYF
- TRBJ2-7 TRBD2 TRBV20-1 TGCAGTGCTAGAGATGGACTAGTGTACGAGCAGTACTTC CSARDGLVYEQYF
- TRBJ1-3 - TRBV20-1 TGCAGTCCTAAGCAGCAGTCTGGAAGCACCATATATTTT CSPKQQSGSTIYF
- TRBJ2-3 - TRBV21-1 TGTGCAACTTCGTGGGCAGATACGCAGTATTTT CATSWADTQYF
- TRBJ2-1 - TRBV11-1 TGTGCCAGCCGAAAGACAGCCCCCAATGAGCAGTTTTTC CASRKTAPNEQFF
many TRBJ2-2 - TRBV4-2 TGTGCCAGCAGCCAAAGCGCCTCGGTTTCCGGGGAGCTGTTTTTT CASSQSASVSGELFF
- TRBJ1-5 - TRBV11-2 TGTGCCGGCAGCTTATCTGGGGACAATCAGCCCCAATATTTT CAGSLSGDNQPQYF
many TRBJ2-4 TRBD1 TRBV4-3 TGCGCCAGCAGCCAAGACAGGGGGCGCGTAAACATTCAGTACTTC CASSQDRGRVNIQYF
- TRBJ2-5 TRBD2 TRBV4-1 TGCGCCAGCAGCCAAGAATATGGGAGGGGCGAGATCCAGTACTTC CASSQEYGRGEIQYF
once TRBJ1-2 - TRBV6-5 TGTGCCAGCATCGCGGCACAGGGCGCGAGGGGCTACACCTTC CASIAAQGARGYTF
few TRBJ1-2 - TRBV5-1 TGCGCCAGCAGCTTGGACGGAGCTAACTATGGCTACACCTTC CASSLDGANYGYTF
once TRBJ2-1 TRBD2 TRBV11-2 TGCACCAGCAGCAACACAGGGACTAGCGGGAGGGATGAGCTGTTCTTC CTSSNTGTSGRDELFF
- TRBJ2-2 - TRBV5-6 TGTGCCAGCAGGCAGCGGTTGCGGGCGAACACCGGGAAGCTGTTTTTT CASRQRLRANTGKLFF
many TRBJ1-1 - TRBV4-1 TGCGCCAGCAGCCCACAGGGGAACACTGAAGCTTTCTTT CASSPQGNTEAFF
- TRBJ2-5 - TRBV4-1 TGCGCCAGCAGCCAAGATCTGGGGGCCCCGGAGAGCCAATACTTC CASSQDLGAPESQYF
- TRBJ2-2 - TRBV6-2/TRBV6-3 TGTGCCTGCAGTTACTCAGCAGGCTTCGGGGAGCTGTTTTTT CACSYSAGFGELFF
many TRBJ1-2 TRBD1 TRBV10-2 TGCGCCAGCAGTGACTTAGGACAGGGGGACTATGGCTACACCTTC CASSDLGQGDYGYTF
- TRBJ2-5 - TRBV11-2 TGCGCCAGCAGCCCCCAGGAGACCAAGTACTTC CASSPQETKYF
- TRBJ2-7 - TRBV30 TGTGCCTGGAGTGCGTTGAGTCAGGTTACCTACGAGCAGTACTTC CAWSALSQVTYEQYF
- TRBJ2-3 - TRBV6-2/TRBV6-3 TGTGCCCGCGGTTACCTGGATACGCAGTATTTT CARGYLDTQYF
- TRBJ1-2 - TRBV21-1 TGTGCCAGCAGCAAAGGACTCGGAACGGGGTATGGTTACACCTTC CASSKGLGTGYGYTF
once TRBJ2-7 TRBD1 TRBV4-2 TGTGCCAGCAGCCATCAGGGGACAGGGGGCTACGAACATTACTTC CASSHQGTGGYEHYF
- TRBJ1-2 TRBD1 TRBV29-1 TGCAGCATTGAAGATCGGTACGGACAGGGTAGCTACACCTTC CSIEDRYGQGSYTF
- TRBJ1-1 TRBD1 TRBV6-1 TGTGCCAGTAATTCAGGGGGGACATCAGAAACTGAAACTTTCTTT CASNSGGTSETETFF
- TRBJ2-7 TRBD2 TRBV20-1 TGTAGTGCTAGAGACACTAGCGGGGGATATTGCGAGCAGTACTTC CSARDTSGGYCEQYF
- TRBJ2-7 TRBD1 TRBV5-1 TGCACCAGCAGCTTCTCCGGGACAGGGGACGAGCAGTACTTC CTSSFSGTGDEQYF
- TRBJ2-5 - TRBV5-4 TGTGCCAGCAGCCCGACCCCGGAAGAGACCCAGTACTTC CASSPTPEETQYF
many TRBJ1-3 TRBD1 TRBV6-1 TGTGCCAGCAGTCCCGGGACAGGGGTCGGAAACACCATATATTTT CASSPGTGVGNTIYF
- TRBJ2-7 - TRBV6-5 TGTGCCCGCAGTCGGACTATCGGGGTTACCTACGAGCAGTACTTC CARSRTIGVTYEQYF
- TRBJ2-7 TRBD1 TRBV5-1 TGCGCCAGCGGCCCGGGACAGATCTACGAGCAGTACTTC CASGPGQIYEQYF
- TRBJ2-1 - TRBV4-3 TGCGCTGGCAGCCAAGAATATCCGGAGAGCTCCTACAATGAGCAGTTCTTC CAGSQEYPESSYNEQFF
few TRBJ1-1 TRBD1 TRBV20-1 TGCAGTGCTGGGGGCGGGGGACAGCCACCGGACACTGAAGCTTTCTTT CSAGGGGQPPDTEAFF
- TRBJ2-5 - TRBV6-5 TGTGCCAGCAGGCGCATCGCGATCCAAGAGACCCAGTACTTC CASRRIAIQETQYF